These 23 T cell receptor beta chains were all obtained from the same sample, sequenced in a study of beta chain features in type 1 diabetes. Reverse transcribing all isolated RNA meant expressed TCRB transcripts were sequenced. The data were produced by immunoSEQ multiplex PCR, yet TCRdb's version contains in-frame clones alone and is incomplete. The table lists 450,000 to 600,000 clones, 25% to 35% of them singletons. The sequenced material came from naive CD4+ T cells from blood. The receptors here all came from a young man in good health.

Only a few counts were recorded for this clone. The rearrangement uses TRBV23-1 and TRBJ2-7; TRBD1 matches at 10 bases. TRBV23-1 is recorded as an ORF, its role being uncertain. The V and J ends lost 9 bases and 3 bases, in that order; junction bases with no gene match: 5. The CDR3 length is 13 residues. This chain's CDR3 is CARPGQGCYEQYF. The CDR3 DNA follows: TGCGCCAGACCGGGACAGGGGTGCTACGAGCAGTACTTC.

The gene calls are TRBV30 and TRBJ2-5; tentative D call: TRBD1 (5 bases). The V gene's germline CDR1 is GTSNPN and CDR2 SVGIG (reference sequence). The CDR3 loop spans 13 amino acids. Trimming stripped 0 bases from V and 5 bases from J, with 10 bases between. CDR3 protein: CAWSVGQVETQYF. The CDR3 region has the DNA TGTGCCTGGAGTGTAGGACAAGTTGAGACCCAGTACTTC.

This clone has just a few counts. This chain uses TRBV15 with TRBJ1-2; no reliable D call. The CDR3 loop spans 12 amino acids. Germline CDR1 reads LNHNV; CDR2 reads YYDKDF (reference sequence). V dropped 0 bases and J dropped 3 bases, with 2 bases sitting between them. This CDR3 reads CATSREDYGYTF. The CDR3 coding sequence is TGTGCCACCAGCAGAGAAGACTATGGCTACACCTTC. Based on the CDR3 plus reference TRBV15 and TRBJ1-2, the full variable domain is DAMVIQNPRYQVTQFGKPVTLSCSQTLNHNVMYWYQQKSSQAPKLLFHYYDKDFNNEADTPDNFQSRRPNTSFCFLDIRSPGLGDTAMYLCATSREDYGYTFGSGTRLTVV.

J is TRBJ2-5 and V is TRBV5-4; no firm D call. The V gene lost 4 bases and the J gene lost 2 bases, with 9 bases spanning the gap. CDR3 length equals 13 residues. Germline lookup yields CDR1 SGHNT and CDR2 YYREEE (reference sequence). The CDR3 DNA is TGTGCCAGCAGCCCGGCGAGACAAGAGACCCAGTACTTC. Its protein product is CASSPARQETQYF.

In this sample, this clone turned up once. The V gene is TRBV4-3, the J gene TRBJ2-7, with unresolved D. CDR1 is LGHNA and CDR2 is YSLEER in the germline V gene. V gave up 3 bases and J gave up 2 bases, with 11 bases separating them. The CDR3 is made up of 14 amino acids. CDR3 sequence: CASSQSLVAYEQYF. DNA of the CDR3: TGCGCCAGCAGCCAGTCGCTAGTTGCCTACGAGCAGTACTTC.

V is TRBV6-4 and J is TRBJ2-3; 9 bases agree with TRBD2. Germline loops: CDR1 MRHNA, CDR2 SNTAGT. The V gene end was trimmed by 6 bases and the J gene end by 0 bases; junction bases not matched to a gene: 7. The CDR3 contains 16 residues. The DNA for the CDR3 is TGTGCCAGCAGCCGAATAGCGGGAGAAAGCACAGATACGCAGTATTTT. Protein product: CASSRIAGESTDTQYF.

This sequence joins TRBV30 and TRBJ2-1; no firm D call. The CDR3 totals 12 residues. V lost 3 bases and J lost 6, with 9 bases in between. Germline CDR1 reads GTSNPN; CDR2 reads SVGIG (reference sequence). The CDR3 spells CAWRDSRNEQFF. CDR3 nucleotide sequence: TGTGCCTGGAGGGATAGCCGCAATGAGCAGTTCTTC. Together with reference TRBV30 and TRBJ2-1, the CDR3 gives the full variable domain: SQTIHQWPATLVQPVGSPLSLECTVEGTSNPNLYWYRQAAGRGLQLLFYSVGIGQISSEVPQNLSASRPQDRQFILSSKKLLLSDSGFYLCAWRDSRNEQFFGPGTRLTVL.

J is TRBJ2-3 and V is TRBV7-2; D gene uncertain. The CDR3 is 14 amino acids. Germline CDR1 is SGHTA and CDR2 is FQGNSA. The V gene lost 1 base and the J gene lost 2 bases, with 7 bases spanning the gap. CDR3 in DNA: TGTGCCAGCAGCTTAGGGTTCCTCACAGATACGCAGTATTTT. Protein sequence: CASSLGFLTDTQYF.

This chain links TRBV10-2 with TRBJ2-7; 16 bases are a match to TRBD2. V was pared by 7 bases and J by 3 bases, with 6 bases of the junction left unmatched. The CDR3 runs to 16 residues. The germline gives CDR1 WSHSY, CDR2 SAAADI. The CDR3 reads CASTGTSGRAIYEQYF. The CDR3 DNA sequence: TGCGCCAGCACTGGGACTAGCGGGAGGGCCATCTACGAGCAGTACTTC.

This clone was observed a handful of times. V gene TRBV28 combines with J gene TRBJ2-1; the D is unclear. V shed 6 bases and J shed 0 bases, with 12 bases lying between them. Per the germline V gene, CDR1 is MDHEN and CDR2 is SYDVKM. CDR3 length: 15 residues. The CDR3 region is CASRSDPFSYNEQFF. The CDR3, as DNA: TGTGCCAGCAGATCAGATCCTTTCTCCTACAATGAGCAGTTCTTC.

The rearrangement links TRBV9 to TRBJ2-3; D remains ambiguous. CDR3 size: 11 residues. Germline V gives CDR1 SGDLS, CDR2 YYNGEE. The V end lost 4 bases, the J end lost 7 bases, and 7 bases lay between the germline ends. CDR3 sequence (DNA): TGTGCCAGCAGCCTCTCTAATACGCAGTATTTT. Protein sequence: CASSLSNTQYF.

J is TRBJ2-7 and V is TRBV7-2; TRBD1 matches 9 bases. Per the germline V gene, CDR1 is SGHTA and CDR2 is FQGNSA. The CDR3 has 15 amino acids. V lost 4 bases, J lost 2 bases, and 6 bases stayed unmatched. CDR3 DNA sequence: TGTGCCAGCAGCTCCGACAGGGGGTTCACCTACGAGCAGTACTTC. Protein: CASSSDRGFTYEQYF.

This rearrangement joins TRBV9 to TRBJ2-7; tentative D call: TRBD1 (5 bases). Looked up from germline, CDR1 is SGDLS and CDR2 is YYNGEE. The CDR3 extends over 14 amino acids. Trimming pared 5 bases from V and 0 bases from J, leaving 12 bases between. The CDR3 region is CASRQAKSSYEQYF. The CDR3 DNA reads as TGTGCCAGCAGACAGGCCAAGAGCTCCTACGAGCAGTACTTC. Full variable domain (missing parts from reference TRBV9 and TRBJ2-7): DSGVTQTPKHLITATGQRVTLRCSPRSGDLSVYWYQQSLDQGLQFLIQYYNGEERAKGNILERFSAQQFPDLHSELNLSSLELGDSALYFCASRQAKSSYEQYFGPGTRLTVT.

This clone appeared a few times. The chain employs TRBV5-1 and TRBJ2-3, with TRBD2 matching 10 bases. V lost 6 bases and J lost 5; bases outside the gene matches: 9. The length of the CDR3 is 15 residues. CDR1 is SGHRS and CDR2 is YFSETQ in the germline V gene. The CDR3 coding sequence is TGCGCCAGCAAGGACGCTAGCGGGAGTGGAGATACGCAGTATTTT. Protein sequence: CASKDASGSGDTQYF.

The CDR3 DNA follows: TGTGCCAGCAGCCAAGTTGCTAGGACCCAGTACTTC. It codes for CASSQVARTQYF. This sequence joins TRBV14 and TRBJ2-5; no clear D gene. The ends were cut back, 1 base at V and 7 bases at J, with 7 bases in the middle. This CDR3 has 12 residues. The germline V gene has CDR1 SGHDN and CDR2 FVKESK.

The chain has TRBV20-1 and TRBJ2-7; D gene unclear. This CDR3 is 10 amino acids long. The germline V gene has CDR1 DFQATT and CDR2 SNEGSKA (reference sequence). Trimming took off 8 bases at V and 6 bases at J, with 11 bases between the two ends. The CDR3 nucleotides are TGCAGTTGCCTACGGAGCGAGCAGTACTTC. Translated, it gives CSCLRSEQYF.

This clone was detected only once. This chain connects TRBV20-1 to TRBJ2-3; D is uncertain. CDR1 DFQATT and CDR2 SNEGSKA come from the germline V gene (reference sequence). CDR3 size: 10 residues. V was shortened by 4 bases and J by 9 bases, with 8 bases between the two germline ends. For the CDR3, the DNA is TGCAGTGCTAACCGCCAGACGCAGTATTTT. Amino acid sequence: CSANRQTQYF.

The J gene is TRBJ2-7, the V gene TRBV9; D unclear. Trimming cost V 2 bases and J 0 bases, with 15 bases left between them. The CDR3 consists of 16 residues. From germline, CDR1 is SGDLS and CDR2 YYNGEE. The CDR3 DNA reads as TGTGCCAGCAGCGTCCGCCCAGACTCGAGCTCCTACGAGCAGTACTTC. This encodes CASSVRPDSSSYEQYF.

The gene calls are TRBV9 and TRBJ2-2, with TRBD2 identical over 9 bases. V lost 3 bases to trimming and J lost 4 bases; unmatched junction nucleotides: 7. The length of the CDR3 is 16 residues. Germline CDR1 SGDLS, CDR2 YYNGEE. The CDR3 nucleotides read TGTGCCAGCAGCGCGACTAGCGGCTTACCCACCGGGGAGCTGTTTTTT. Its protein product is CASSATSGLPTGELFF.

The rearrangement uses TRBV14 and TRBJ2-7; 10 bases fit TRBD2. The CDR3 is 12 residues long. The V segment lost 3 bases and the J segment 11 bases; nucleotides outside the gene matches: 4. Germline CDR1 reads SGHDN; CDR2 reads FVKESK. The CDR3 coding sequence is TGTGCCAGCAGCCACCCCGGGACTAGCGAGTACTTC. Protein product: CASSHPGTSEYF.

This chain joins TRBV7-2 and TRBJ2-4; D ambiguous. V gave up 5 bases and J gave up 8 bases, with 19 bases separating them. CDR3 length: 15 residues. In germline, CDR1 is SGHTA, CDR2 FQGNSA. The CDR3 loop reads CASSPAIGEWHIQYF. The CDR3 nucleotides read TGTGCCAGCAGCCCAGCTATCGGCGAGTGGCACATTCAGTACTTC.

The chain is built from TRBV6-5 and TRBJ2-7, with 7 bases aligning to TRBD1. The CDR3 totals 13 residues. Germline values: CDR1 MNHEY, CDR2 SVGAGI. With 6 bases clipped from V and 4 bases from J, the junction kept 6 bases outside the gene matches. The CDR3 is CASSQTGHYEQYF. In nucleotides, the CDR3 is TGTGCCAGCAGCCAGACAGGGCATTACGAGCAGTACTTC.

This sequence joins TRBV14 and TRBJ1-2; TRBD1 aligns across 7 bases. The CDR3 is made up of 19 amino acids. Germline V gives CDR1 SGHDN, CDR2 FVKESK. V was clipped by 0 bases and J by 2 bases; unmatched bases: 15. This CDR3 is CASSQDVGLTGPLNYGYTF. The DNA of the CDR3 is TGTGCCAGCAGCCAAGATGTGGGCCTGACAGGGCCTTTGAACTATGGCTACACCTTC.